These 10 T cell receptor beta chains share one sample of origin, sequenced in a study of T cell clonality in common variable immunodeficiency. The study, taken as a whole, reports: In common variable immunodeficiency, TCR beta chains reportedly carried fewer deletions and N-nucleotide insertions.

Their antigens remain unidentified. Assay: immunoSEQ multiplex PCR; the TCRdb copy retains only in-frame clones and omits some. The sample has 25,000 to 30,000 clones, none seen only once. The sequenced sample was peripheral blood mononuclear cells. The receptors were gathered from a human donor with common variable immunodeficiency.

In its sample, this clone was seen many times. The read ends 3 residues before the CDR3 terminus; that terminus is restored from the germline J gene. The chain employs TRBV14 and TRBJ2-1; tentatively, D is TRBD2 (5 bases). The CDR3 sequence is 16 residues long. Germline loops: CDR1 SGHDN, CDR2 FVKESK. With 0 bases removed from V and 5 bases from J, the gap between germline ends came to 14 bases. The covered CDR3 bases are TGTGCCAGCAGCCAAGACTCGGGGTTTGGGGACAATGAG. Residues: CASSQDSGFGDNE. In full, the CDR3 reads CASSQDSGFGDNEQFF.

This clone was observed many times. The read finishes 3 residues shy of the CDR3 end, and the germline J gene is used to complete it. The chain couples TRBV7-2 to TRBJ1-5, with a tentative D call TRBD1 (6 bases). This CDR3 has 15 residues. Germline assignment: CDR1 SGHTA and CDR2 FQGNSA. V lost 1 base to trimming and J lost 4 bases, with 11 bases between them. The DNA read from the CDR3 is TGTGCCAGCAGCTTAGTGAGGGGGGGGAATCAGCCC. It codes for CASSLVRGGNQP. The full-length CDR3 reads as CASSLVRGGNQPQHF. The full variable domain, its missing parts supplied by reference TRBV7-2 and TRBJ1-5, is GAGVSQSPSNKVTEKGKDVELRCDPISGHTALYWYRQSLGQGLEFLIYFQGNSAPDKSGLPSDRFSAERTGGSVSTLTIQRTQQEDSAVYLCASSLVRGGNQPQHFGDGTRLSIL.

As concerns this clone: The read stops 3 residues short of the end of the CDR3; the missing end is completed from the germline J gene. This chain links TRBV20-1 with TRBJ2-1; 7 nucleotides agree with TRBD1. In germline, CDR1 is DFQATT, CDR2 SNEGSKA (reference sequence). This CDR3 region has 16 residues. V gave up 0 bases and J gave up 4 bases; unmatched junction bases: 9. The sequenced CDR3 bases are TGCAGTGCTAGAGATAGGGGGCCCCGGGGATACAATGAG. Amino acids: CSARDRGPRGYNE. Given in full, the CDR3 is CSARDRGPRGYNEQFF.

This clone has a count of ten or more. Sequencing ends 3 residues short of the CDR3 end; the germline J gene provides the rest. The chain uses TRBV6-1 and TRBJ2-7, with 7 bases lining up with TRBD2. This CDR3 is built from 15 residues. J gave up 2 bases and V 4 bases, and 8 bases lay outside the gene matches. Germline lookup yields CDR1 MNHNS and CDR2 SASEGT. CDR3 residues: CASSALGGGPYEQYF. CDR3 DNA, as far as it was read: TGTGCCAGCAGTGCCCTTGGGGGGGGTCCCTACGAG.

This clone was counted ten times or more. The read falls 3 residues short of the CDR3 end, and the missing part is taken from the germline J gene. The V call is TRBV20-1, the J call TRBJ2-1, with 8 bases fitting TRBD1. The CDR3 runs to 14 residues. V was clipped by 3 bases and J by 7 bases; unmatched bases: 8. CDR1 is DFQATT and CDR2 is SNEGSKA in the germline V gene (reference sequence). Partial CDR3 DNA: TGCAGTGCTAGTCTTCGACAGGGGAGGAATGAG. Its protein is CSASLRQGRNE. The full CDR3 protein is CSASLRQGRNEQFF.

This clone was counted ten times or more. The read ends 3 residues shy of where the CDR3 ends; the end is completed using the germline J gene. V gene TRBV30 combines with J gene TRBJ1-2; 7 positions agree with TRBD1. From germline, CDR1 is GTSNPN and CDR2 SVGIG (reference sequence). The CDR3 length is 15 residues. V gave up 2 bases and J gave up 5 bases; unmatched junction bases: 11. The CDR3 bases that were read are TGTGCCTGGAGTATTAGGGACAGTTCTACTTATGGC. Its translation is CAWSIRDSSTYG. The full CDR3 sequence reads CAWSIRDSSTYGYTF.

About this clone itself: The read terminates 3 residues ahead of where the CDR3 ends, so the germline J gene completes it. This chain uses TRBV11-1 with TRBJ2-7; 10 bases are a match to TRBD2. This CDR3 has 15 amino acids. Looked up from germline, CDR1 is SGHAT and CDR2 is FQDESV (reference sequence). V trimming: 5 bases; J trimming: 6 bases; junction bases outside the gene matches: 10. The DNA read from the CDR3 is TGTGCCAGCAGCCCCACTAGCGGGACGACTCGCGAG. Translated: CASSPTSGTTRE. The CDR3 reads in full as CASSPTSGTTREQYF.

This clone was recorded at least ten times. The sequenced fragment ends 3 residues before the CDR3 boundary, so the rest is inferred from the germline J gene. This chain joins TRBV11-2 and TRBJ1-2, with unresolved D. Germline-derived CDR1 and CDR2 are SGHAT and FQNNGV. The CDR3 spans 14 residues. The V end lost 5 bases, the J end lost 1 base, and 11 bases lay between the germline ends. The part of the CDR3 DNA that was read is TGTGCCAGCAGCCACGGGTTTCTTAACTATGGC. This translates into CASSHGFLNYG. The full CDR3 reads CASSHGFLNYGYTF.

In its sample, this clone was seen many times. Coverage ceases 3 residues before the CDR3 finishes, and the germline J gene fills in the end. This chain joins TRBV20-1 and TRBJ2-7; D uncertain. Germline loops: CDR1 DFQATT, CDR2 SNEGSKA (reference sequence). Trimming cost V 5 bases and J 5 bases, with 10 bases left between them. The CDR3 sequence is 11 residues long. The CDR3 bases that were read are TGCAGTGCTTCTCCTCTCCACGAG. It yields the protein CSASPLHE. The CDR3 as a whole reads CSASPLHEQYF.

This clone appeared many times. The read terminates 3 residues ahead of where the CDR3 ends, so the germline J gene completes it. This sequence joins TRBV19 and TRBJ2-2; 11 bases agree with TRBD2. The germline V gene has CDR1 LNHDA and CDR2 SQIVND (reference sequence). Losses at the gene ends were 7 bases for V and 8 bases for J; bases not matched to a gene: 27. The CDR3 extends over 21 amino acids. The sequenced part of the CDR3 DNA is TGTGCCAGTAAATCGTCATGGAACTTGGGTACTAGCGGGAGAACGAAAGGGGAG. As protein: CASKSSWNLGTSGRTKGE. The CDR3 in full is CASKSSWNLGTSGRTKGELFF.